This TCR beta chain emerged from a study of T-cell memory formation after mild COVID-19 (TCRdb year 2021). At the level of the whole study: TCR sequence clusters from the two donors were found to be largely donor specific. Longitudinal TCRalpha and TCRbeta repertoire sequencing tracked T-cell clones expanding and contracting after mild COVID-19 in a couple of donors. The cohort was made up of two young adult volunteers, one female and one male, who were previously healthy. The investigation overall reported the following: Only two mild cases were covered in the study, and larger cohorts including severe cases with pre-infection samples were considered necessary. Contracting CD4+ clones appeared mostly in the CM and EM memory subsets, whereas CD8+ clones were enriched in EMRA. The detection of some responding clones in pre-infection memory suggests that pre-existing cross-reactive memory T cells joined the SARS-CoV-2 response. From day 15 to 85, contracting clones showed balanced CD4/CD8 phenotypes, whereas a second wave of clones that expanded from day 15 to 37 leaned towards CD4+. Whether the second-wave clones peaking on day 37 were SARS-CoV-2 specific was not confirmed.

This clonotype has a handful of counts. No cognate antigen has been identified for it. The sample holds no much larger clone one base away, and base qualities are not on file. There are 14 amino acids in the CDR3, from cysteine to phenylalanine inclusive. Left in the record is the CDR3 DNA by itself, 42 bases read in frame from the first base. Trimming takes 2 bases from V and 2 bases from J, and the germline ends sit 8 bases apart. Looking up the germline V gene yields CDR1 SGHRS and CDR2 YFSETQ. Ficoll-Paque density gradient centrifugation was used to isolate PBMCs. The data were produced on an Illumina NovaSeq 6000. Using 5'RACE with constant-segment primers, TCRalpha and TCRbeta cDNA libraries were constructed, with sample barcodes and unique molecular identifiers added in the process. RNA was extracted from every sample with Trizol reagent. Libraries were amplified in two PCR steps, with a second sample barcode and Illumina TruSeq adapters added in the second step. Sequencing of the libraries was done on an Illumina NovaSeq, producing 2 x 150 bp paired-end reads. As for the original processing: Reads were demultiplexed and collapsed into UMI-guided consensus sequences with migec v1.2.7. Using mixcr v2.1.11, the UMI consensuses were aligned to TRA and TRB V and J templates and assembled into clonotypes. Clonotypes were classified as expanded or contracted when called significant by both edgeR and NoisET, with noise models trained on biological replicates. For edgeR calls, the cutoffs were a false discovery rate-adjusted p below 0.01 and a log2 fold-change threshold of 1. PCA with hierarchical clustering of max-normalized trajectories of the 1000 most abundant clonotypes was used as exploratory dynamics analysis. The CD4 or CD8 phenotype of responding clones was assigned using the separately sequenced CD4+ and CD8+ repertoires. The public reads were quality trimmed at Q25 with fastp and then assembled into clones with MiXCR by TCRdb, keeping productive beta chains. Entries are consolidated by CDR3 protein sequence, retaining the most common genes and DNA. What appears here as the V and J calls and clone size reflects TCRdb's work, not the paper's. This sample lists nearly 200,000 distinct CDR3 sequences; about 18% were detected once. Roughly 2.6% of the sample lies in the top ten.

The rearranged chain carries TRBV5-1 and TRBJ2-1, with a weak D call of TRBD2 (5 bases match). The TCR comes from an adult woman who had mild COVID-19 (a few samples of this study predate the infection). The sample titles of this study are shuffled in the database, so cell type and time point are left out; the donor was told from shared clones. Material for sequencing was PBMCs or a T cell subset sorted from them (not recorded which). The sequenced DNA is TGCGCCAGCAGCTTCGGGGTTACCTACAATGAGCAGTTCTTC. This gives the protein CASSFGVTYNEQFF.